Following are 4 T cell receptor beta chains from one sample sequenced in a study of T cells in Graves' hyperthyroidism and ophthalmopathy. The CDR3 regions of TCR beta were amplified from RNA transcripts. The study used the HTBI primer set for a first-round RT-PCR of the TCR CDR3. TCRdb ran MiXCR on the multiplex PCR reads and lists one entry per CDR3 protein. The sample yields roughly 750,000 distinct CDR3 sequences, roughly 15% seen once. Input material: blood. The source is a man younger than 35 with Graves' hyperthyroidism.

The chain recombines TRBV7-9 with TRBJ2-7; D remains ambiguous. The V end was cut by 0 bases, the J end by 0 bases, with 9 bases between. CDR1 is SEHNR, CDR2 FQNEAQ, per germline (reference sequence). This CDR3 is built from 15 residues. CDR3 sequence: CASSLAAFISYEQYF. CDR3 coding DNA: TGTGCCAGCAGCTTAGCCGCTTTTATCTCCTACGAGCAGTACTTC.

This clonotype came up a few times. The chain links TRBV7-9 to TRBJ2-7, with D perhaps matching TRBD1 (6 bases). Trimming took 5 bases from V and 3 from J, leaving 11 bases between them. The CDR3 extends over 13 amino acids. Germline loops: CDR1 SEHNR, CDR2 FQNEAQ (reference sequence). CDR3 loop: CASSKDRNYEQYF. The CDR3 DNA sequence: TGTGCCAGCAGCAAGGACAGAAACTACGAGCAGTACTTC.

This chain links TRBV5-5 with TRBJ1-1; D ambiguous. Germline CDR1 reads SGHKS; CDR2 reads YYEKEE (reference sequence). V was pared by 4 bases and J by 0 bases, with 10 bases between. This CDR3 spans 14 amino acids. The CDR3 bases are TGTGCCAGCAGCGGAACCTACATGAACACTGAAGCTTTCTTT. It yields the protein CASSGTYMNTEAFF.

This clonotype was seen a few times. The chain combines TRBV12-5 with TRBJ2-5; tentatively, D is TRBD1 or TRBD2 (5 bases each). Per germline, CDR1 LGHNT and CDR2 FRNRAP. V gave up 6 bases and J gave up 5 bases, with 19 bases separating them. The CDR3 spans 15 residues. The CDR3 is CASGPLRDPAETQYF. CDR3 DNA sequence: TGTGCTAGTGGCCCTCTCCGGGACCCTGCCGAGACCCAGTACTTC. The full variable domain, in which reference TRBV12-5 and TRBJ2-5 provide the parts outside the CDR3, is DARVTQTPRHKVTEMGQEVTMRCQPILGHNTVFWYRQTMMQGLELLAYFRNRAPLDDSGMPKDRFSAEMPDATLATLKIQPSEPRDSAVYFCASGPLRDPAETQYFGPGTRLLVL.